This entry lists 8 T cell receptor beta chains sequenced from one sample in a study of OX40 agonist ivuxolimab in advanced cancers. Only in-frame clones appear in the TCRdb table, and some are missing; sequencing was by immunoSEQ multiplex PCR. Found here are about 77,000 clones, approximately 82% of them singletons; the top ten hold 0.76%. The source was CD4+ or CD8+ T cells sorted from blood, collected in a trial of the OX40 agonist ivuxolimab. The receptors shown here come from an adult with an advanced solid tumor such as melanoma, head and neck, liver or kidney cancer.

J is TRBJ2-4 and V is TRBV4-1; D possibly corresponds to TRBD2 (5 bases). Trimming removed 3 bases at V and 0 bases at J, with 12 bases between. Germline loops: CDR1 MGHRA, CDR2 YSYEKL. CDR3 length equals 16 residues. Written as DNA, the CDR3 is TGCGCCAGCAGCCAGGCTTCAGGACTAGCCAAAAACATTCAGTACTTC. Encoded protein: CASSQASGLAKNIQYF.

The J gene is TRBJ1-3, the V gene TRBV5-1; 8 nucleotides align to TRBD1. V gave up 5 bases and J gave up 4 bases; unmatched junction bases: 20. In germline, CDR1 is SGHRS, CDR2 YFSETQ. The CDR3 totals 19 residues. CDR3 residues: CASSLNPFRFWDRGNTIYF. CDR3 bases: TGCGCCAGCAGTTTAAACCCCTTCCGATTCTGGGACAGGGGAAACACCATATATTTT. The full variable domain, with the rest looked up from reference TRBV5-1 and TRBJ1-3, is KAGVTQTPRYLIKTRGQQVTLSCSPISGHRSVSWYQQTPGQGLQFLFEYFSETQRNKGNFPGRFSGRQFSNSRSEMNVSTLELGDSALYLCASSLNPFRFWDRGNTIYFGEGSWLTVV.

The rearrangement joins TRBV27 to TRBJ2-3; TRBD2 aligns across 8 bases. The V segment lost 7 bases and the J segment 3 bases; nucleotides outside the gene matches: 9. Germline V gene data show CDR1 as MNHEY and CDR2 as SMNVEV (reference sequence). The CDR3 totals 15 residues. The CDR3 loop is CASIQRGGKTDTQYF. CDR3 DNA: TGTGCCAGCATCCAGCGCGGGGGGAAGACAGATACGCAGTATTTT.

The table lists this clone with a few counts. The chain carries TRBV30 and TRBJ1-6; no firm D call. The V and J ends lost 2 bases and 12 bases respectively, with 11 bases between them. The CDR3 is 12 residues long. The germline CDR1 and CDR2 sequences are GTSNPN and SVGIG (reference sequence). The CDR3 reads CAWSLAGIPLHF. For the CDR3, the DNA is TGTGCCTGGAGTCTGGCCGGAATACCCCTCCACTTT.

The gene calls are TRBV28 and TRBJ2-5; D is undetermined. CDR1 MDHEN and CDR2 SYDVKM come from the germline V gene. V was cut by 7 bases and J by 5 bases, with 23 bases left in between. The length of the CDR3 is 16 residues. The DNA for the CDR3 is TGTGCCAGCAACCAGGCCAGCTCGGGTTGGAAGGAGACCCAGTACTTC. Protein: CASNQASSGWKETQYF.

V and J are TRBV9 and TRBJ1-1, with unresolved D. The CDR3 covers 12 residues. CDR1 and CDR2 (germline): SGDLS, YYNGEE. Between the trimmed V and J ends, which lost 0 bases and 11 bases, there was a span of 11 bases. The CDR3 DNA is TGTGCCAGCAGCGTAGAGGGCAGCCCGGCTTTCTTT. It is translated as CASSVEGSPAFF.

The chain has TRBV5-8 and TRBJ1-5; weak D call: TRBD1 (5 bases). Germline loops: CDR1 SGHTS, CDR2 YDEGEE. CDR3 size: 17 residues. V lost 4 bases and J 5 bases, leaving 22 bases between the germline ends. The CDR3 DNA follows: TGTGCCAGCAGCCCGACGAGTTTCGCAGGGTGGCATCAGCCCCAGCATTTT. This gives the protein CASSPTSFAGWHQPQHF. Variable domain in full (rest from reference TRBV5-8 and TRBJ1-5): EAGVTQSPTHLIKTRGQQATLRCSPISGHTSVYWYQQALGLGLQFLLWYDEGEERNRGNFPPRFSGRQFPNYSSELNVNALELEDSALYLCASSPTSFAGWHQPQHFGDGTRLSIL.

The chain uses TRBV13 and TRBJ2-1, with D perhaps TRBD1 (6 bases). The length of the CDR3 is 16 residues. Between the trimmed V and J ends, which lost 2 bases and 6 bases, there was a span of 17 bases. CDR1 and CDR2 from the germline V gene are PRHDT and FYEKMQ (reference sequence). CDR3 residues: CASSLRGGVPVNEQFF. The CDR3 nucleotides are TGTGCCAGCAGCTTACGAGGGGGAGTCCCTGTCAATGAGCAGTTCTTC.